This T cell receptor beta chain comes out of a study of cytomegalovirus exposure and HLA in healthy donors. The donors comprised healthy bone marrow donors. Germline CDR1 is MRHNA and CDR2 is SNTAGT. The CDR3 contains 13 residues. Deletions cut 4 bases from V and 4 bases from J, with 7 bases between. Study-wide points: The study labeled 150 to 200 TCR beta chains cytomegalovirus-associated.

As to this clone: Its target is not known.

In the PCR, 60 Vbeta and 13 Jbeta primers were used. The method was immunoSEQ multiplex PCR; TCRdb's version includes in-frame clones alone and lacks a portion of them. This sample has about 98,000 clones; roughly 76% occur once, and the top ten carry 2% to 2.5%. The gene calls are TRBV6-4 and TRBJ2-2, with D unclear. The material sequenced was PBMCs. The sequence came from a man aged 45-65 years in good health and CMV-seronegative. The CDR3 nucleotides read TGTGCCAGCAGTGTTGAGGCCACCGGGGAGCTGTTTTTT. Its protein product is CASSVEATGELFF.